This TCR beta chain was captured by sequencing in a study of identical twins. Notes on the study in general: The authors noted that invariant MAIT and iNKT cells could partly confound zero-insertion analyses.

TCRdb reprocessed the 5' RACE reads with MiXCR, giving one entry per CDR3 protein. The sample yields around 690,000 distinct CDR3 sequences, approximately 21% seen once. The J segment lost 7 bases and the V segment lost 7 bases, leaving 13 bases of the junction unmatched. Germline lookup yields CDR1 MNHNS and CDR2 SASEGT. The CDR3 totals 15 residues. This clonotype appeared a few times. Its cognate antigen is unknown. The same sample was also used in a study of T cells expressing NK-cell markers.

V gene TRBV6-1 combines with J gene TRBJ2-3; 8 bases are a match to TRBD2. Sequenced input: PBMCs. The TCR originated in a woman aged 18-29 years in good health. Here the CDR3 reads CASTKAAGGGYTQYF. The CDR3 region has the DNA TGTGCCAGCACCAAAGCGGCGGGGGGTGGATATACGCAGTATTTT.